This TCR beta chain comes out of a study of cytomegalovirus exposure and HLA in healthy donors. V shed 5 bases and J shed 0 bases, with 16 bases lying between them. The CDR3 extends over 16 amino acids. Germline CDR1 and CDR2: SGHKS and YYEKEE (reference sequence). TCRdb keeps only in-frame clones here, not all; method: immunoSEQ multiplex PCR. The data contain roughly 150,000 clones, roughly 91% of them singletons. The TCR sequence derives from a woman younger than 30 in good health and CMV-seropositive. The J gene is TRBJ2-3, the V gene TRBV5-5; D perhaps matches TRBD2 (5 bases). The sequenced sample was PBMCs. CDR3 protein: CASSSWTQSSTDTQYF. The CDR3 nucleotides are TGTGCCAGCAGTTCTTGGACTCAATCTAGCACAGATACGCAGTATTTT.